This T cell receptor (beta chain) was obtained from a study of cytomegalovirus exposure and HLA in healthy donors. Primers for the PCR totalled 60 Vbeta and 13 Jbeta. The data were produced by immunoSEQ multiplex PCR, yet TCRdb's version contains in-frame clones alone and is incomplete. The table lists around 150,000 clones, approximately 80% of them singletons. The CDR3 spans 11 residues. Per germline, CDR1 SNHLY and CDR2 FYNNEI. With 11 bases removed from V and 5 bases from J, the gap between germline ends came to 13 bases. The V gene is TRBV2, the J gene TRBJ2-7, with D perhaps TRBD1 (5 bases). This receptor was obtained from a man aged 40-49 years in good health and CMV-seronegative. The specimen sequenced was PBMCs. The CDR3 bases are TGTGCCGGGGCTGCGTACAACGAGCAGTACTTC. Protein: CAGAAYNEQYF.